Shown below are 6 T cell receptor beta chains from a single sample sequenced in a study of cytomegalovirus exposure and HLA in healthy donors. Primers: 60 Vbeta forward and 13 Jbeta reverse. Clones were sequenced by immunoSEQ multiplex PCR, and TCRdb holds only the in-frame ones, with some missing. The sample gives 150,000 to 200,000 clones, around 84% of which show up once; approximately 1.9% is in the top ten. The sample comprised PBMCs. The receptor set was obtained from a woman between 18 and 30 years old in good health and CMV-seronegative.

This clone was recorded only once. The V gene is TRBV11-2, the J gene TRBJ2-7; TRBD1 matches at 7 bases. CDR3 length: 18 amino acids. With 4 bases clipped from V and 0 bases from J, the junction kept 15 bases outside the gene matches. Germline V gives CDR1 SGHAT, CDR2 FQNNGV. CDR3 nucleotides: TGTGCCAGCAGCTCCAGAATCTTTAGACAGGGCCTCTCCTACGAGCAGTACTTC. As protein: CASSSRIFRQGLSYEQYF.

This clone was recorded once. The V call is TRBV5-1, the J call TRBJ1-4; 8 nucleotides match TRBD1. The trim removed 3 bases at V and 2 bases at J, leaving 0 bases unmatched. The germline V gene encodes CDR1 SGHRS and CDR2 YFSETQ. The CDR3 length is 14 residues. Written as DNA, the CDR3 is TGCGCCAGCAGCTGGACAGGGACTAATGAAAAACTGTTTTTT. Its protein is CASSWTGTNEKLFF.

The chain combines TRBV6-5 with TRBJ1-1; D might be TRBD1 (6 bases). Germline CDR1 MNHEY, CDR2 SVGAGI. V gave up 5 bases and J gave up 7 bases, with 14 bases separating them. The length of the CDR3 is 13 residues. The CDR3 reads CASSETGTFEAFF. DNA for the CDR3: TGTGCCAGCAGTGAAACAGGGACATTTGAAGCTTTCTTT.

The rearrangement links TRBV15 to TRBJ2-7, with D maybe TRBD1 (5 bases). The CDR3 covers 16 residues. Germline loops: CDR1 LNHNV, CDR2 YYDKDF (reference sequence). V was cut by 0 bases and J by 0 bases, with 12 bases left in between. This CDR3 reads CATSRDFPGFSYEQYF. The CDR3 DNA sequence: TGTGCCACCAGCAGAGATTTTCCAGGGTTCTCCTACGAGCAGTACTTC. The full variable domain, in which reference TRBV15 and TRBJ2-7 provide the parts outside the CDR3, is DAMVIQNPRYQVTQFGKPVTLSCSQTLNHNVMYWYQQKSSQAPKLLFHYYDKDFNNEADTPDNFQSRRPNTSFCFLDIRSPGLGDTAMYLCATSRDFPGFSYEQYFGPGTRLTVT.

This rearrangement joins TRBV27 to TRBJ2-7; D might be TRBD1 (6 bases). V lost 5 bases and J 5 bases, leaving 10 bases between the germline ends. The germline CDR1 and CDR2 sequences are MNHEY and SMNVEV (reference sequence). CDR3 length equals 12 residues. The CDR3 DNA is TGTGCCAGCAGTCGATGGACAGACGAGCAGTACTTC. This sequence encodes CASSRWTDEQYF.

This chain links TRBV5-1 with TRBJ1-2, with 9 positions matching TRBD1. Losses at the gene ends were 9 bases for V and 5 bases for J; bases not matched to a gene: 11. Germline lookup yields CDR1 SGHRS and CDR2 YFSETQ. This CDR3 comprises 14 residues. This CDR3 is CATKAADRGYGYTF. The CDR3 DNA reads TGCGCCACCAAAGCCGCAGACAGGGGGTATGGCTACACCTTC.